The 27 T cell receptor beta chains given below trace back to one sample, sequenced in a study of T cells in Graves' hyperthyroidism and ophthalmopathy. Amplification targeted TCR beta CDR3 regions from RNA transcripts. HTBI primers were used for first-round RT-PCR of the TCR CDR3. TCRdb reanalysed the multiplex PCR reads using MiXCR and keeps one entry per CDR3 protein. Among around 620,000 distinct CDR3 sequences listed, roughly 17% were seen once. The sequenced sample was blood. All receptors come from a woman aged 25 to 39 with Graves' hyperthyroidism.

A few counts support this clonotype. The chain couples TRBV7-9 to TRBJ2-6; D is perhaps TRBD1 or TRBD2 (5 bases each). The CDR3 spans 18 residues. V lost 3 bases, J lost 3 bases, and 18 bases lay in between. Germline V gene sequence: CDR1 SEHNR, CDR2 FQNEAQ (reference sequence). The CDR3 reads CASSFSQGVTRGANVLTF. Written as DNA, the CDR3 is TGTGCCAGCAGCTTTTCGCAGGGAGTTACTCGTGGGGCCAACGTCCTGACTTTC.

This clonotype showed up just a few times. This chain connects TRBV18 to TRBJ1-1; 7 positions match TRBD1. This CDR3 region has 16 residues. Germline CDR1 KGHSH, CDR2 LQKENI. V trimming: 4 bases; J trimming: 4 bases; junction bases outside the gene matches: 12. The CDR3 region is CASSQDRVGWGTEAFF. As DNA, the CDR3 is TGTGCCAGCTCACAAGACAGGGTTGGGTGGGGCACTGAAGCTTTCTTT.

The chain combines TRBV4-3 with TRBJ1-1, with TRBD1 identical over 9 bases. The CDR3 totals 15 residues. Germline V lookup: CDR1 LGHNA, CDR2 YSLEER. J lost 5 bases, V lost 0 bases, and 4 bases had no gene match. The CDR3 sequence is CASSQETGGWTEAFF. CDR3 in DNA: TGCGCCAGCAGCCAAGAGACAGGGGGATGGACTGAAGCTTTCTTT.

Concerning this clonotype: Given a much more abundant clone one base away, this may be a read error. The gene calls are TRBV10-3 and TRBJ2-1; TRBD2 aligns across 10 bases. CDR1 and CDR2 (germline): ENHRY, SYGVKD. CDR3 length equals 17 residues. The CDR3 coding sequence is TGTGCCATCAGTAAGTCCCTTCCGACTAGCGGGTACAATGAGCAGTTCTTC. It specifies CAISKSLPTSGYNEQFF.

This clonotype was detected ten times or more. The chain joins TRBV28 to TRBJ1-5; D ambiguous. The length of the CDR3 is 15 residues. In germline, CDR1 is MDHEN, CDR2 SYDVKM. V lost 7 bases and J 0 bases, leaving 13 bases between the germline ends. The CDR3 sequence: CASKVRLNSNQPQHF. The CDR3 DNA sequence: TGTGCCAGCAAGGTTCGGCTCAATAGCAATCAGCCCCAGCATTTT. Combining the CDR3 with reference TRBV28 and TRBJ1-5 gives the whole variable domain DVKVTQSSRYLVKRTGEKVFLECVQDMDHENMFWYRQDPGLGLRLIYFSYDVKMKEKGDIPEGYSVSREKKERFSLILESASTNQTSMYLCASKVRLNSNQPQHFGDGTRLSIL.

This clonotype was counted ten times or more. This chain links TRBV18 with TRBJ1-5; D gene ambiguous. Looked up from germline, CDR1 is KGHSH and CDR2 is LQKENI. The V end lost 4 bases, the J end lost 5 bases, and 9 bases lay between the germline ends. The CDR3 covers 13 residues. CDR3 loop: CASSREDDQPQHF. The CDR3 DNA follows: TGTGCCAGCTCACGGGAAGACGATCAGCCCCAGCATTTT. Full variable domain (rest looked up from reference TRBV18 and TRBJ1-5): NAGVMQNPRHLVRRRGQEARLRCSPMKGHSHVYWYRQLPEEGLKFMVYLQKENIIDESGMPKERFSAEFPKEGPSILRIQQVVRGDSAAYFCASSREDDQPQHFGDGTRLSIL.

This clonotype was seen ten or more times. CDR3 region: CASSLLLQGAKEQYF. DNA for the CDR3: TGTGCCAGCAGTTTATTACTGCAGGGGGCGAAGGAGCAGTACTTC. V gene TRBV27 combines with J gene TRBJ2-7, with 8 bases fitting TRBD1. The J segment lost 7 bases and the V segment lost 1 base, leaving 9 bases of the junction unmatched. CDR3 length: 15 amino acids. Germline values: CDR1 MNHEY, CDR2 SMNVEV (reference sequence).

CDR3 sequence: CASSPSGGGGTGELFF. In nucleotides, the CDR3 is TGCGCCAGCAGCCCCTCCGGGGGGGGCGGAACCGGGGAGCTGTTTTTT. J is TRBJ2-2 and V is TRBV5-1, with 8 bases matching TRBD2. CDR1 is SGHRS, CDR2 YFSETQ, per germline. V was pared by 4 bases and J by 5 bases, with 10 bases of the junction left unmatched. The CDR3 has 16 amino acids.

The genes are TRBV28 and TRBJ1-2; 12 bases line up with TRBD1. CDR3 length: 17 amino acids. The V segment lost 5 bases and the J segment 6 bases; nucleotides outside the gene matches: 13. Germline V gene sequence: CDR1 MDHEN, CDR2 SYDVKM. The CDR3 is CASSTPGTGGGRDGYTF. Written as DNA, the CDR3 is TGTGCCAGCAGTACCCCCGGGACAGGGGGCGGAAGGGATGGCTACACCTTC.

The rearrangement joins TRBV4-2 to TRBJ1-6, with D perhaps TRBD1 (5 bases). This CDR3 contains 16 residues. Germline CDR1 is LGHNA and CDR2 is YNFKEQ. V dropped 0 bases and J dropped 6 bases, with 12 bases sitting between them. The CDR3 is CASSQESRDGNSPLHF. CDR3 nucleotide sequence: TGTGCCAGCAGCCAAGAAAGCAGGGATGGTAATTCACCCCTCCACTTT.

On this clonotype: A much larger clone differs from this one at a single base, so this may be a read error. The CDR3: CASGVGASTEAFF. DNA for the CDR3: TGTGCCAGCGGGGTAGGGGCGAGCACTGAAGCTTTCTTT. J is TRBJ1-1 and V is TRBV11-2; the D gene is possibly TRBD1 (5 bases). The CDR3 totals 13 residues. V lost 8 bases and J lost 4, with 14 bases in between. CDR1 is SGHAT, CDR2 FQNNGV, per germline.

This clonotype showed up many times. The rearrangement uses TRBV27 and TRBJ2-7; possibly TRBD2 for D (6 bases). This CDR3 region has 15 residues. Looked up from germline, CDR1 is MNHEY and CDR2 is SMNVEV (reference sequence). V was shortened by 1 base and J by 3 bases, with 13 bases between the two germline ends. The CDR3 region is CASSLWGEVVYEQYF. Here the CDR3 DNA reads TGTGCCAGCAGTTTATGGGGGGAGGTAGTCTACGAGCAGTACTTC.

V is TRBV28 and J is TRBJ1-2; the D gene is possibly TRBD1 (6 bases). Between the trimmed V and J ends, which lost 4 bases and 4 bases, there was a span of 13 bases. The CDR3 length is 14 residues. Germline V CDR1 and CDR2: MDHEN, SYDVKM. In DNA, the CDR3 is TGTGCCAGCAGTTCGGGGGGCGATTTCTATGGCTACACCTTC. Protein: CASSSGGDFYGYTF.

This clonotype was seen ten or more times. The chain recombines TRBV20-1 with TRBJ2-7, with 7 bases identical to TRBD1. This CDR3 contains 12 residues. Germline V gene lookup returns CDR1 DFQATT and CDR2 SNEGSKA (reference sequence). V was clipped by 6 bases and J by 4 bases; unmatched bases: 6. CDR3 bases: TGCAGTGCCCCGGACAGGTTATACGAGCAGTACTTC. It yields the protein CSAPDRLYEQYF.

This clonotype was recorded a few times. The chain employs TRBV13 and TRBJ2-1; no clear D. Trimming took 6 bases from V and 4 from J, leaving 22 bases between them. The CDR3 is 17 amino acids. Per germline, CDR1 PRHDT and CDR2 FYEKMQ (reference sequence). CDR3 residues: CASRERVGTGQYNEQFF. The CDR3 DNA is TGTGCCAGCAGGGAACGAGTGGGAACTGGGCAATACAATGAGCAGTTCTTC. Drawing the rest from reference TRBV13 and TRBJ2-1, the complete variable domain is AAGVIQSPRHLIKEKRETATLKCYPIPRHDTVYWYQQGPGQDPQFLISFYEKMQSDKGSIPDRFSAQQFSDYHSELNMSSLELGDSALYFCASRERVGTGQYNEQFFGPGTRLTVL.

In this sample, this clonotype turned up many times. Here the CDR3 reads CASSYQPGGSGEAFF. CDR3 sequence (DNA): TGTGCCAGCAGTTATCAACCAGGGGGTAGTGGTGAAGCTTTCTTT. The rearrangement joins TRBV6-1 to TRBJ1-1; TRBD1 aligns across 7 bases. The CDR3 extends over 15 amino acids. The junction had 13 bases not matched to a gene; V was cut back by 5 bases and J by 7 bases. Germline loops: CDR1 MNHNS, CDR2 SASEGT.

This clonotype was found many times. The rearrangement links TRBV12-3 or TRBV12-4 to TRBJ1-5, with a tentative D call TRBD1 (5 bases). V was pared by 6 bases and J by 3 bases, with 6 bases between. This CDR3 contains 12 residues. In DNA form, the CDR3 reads TGTGCCAGCAGGGGACTCAATCAGCCCCAGCATTTT. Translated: CASRGLNQPQHF.

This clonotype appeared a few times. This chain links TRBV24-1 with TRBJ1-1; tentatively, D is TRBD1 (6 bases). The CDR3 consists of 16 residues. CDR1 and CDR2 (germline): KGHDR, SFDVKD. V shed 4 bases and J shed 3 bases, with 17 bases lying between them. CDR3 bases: TGTGCCACCAGTGAAGGGGGAAGGGGAGGTGACACTGAAGCTTTCTTT. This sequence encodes CATSEGGRGGDTEAFF.

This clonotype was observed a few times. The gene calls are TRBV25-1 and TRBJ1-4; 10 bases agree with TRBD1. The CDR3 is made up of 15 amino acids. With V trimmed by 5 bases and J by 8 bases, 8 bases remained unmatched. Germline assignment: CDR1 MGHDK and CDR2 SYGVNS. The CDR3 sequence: CASSLVGTGEEKLFF. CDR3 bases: TGTGCCAGCAGTCTAGTTGGGACAGGGGAGGAAAAACTGTTTTTT.

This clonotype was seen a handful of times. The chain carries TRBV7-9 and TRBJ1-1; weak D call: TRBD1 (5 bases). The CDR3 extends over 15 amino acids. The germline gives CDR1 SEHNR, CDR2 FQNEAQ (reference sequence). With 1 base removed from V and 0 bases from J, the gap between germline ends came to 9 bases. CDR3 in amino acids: CASSLGWGMNTEAFF. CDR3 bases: TGTGCCAGCAGCTTAGGGTGGGGCATGAACACTGAAGCTTTCTTT.

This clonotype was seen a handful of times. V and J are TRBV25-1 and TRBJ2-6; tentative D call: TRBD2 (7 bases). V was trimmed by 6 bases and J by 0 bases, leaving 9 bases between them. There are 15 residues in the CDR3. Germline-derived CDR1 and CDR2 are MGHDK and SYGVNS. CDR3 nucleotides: TGTGCCAGCAGGGGGGGGCGCTCTGGGGCCAACGTCCTGACTTTC. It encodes CASRGGRSGANVLTF. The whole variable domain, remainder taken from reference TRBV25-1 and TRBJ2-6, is EADIYQTPRYLVIGTGKKITLECSQTMGHDKMYWYQQDPGMELHLIHYSYGVNSTEKGDLSSESTVSRIRTEHFPLTLESARPSHTSQYLCASRGGRSGANVLTFGAGSRLTVL.

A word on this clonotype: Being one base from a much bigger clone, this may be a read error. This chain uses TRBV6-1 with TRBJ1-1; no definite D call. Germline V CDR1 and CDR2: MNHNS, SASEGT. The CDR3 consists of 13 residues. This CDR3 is CASSDMGNTEASF. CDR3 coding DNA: TGTGCCAGCAGTGATATGGGGAACACTGAAGCTTCCTTT.

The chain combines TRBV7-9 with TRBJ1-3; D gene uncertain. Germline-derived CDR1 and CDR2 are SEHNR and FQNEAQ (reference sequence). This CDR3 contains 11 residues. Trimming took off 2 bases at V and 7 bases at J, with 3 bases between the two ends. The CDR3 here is CASSLMNTIYF. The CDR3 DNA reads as TGTGCCAGCAGCTTAATGAACACCATATATTTT.

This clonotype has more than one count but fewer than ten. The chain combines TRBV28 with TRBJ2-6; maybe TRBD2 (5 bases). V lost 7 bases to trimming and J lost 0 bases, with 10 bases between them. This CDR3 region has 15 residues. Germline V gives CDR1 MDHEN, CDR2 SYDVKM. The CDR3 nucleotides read TGTGCCAGCAAAATTGGAGGCTCTGGGGCCAACGTCCTGACTTTC. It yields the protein CASKIGGSGANVLTF.

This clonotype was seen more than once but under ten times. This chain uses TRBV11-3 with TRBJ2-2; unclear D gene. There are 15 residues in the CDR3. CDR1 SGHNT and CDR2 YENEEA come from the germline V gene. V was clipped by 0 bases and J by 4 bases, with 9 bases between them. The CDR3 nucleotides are TGTGCCAGCAGCTTAGAGGGTGGGGTCACCGGGGAGCTGTTTTTT. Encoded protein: CASSLEGGVTGELFF.

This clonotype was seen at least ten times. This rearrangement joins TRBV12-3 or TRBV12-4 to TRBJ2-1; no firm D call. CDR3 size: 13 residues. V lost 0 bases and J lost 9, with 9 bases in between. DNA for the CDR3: TGTGCCAGCAGTTTAGCTGGACCCGTTGAGCAGTTCTTC. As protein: CASSLAGPVEQFF.

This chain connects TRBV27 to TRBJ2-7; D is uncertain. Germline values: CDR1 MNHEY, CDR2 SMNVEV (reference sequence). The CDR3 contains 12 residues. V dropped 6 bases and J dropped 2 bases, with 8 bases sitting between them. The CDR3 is CASRRAAYEQYF. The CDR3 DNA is TGTGCCAGCAGGAGAGCAGCCTACGAGCAGTACTTC.